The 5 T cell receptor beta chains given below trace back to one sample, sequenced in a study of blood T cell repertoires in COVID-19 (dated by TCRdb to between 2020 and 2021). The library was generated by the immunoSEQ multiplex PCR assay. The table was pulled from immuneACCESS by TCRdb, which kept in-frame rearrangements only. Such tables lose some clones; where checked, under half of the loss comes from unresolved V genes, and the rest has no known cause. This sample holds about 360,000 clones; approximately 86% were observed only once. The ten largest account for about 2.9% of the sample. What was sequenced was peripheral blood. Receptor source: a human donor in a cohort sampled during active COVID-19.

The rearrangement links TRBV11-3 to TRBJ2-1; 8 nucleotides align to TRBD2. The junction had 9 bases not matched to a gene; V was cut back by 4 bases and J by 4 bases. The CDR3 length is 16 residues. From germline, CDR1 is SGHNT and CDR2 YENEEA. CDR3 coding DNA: TGTGCCAGCAGCTCTTACCCGACTAGCGAATACAATGAGCAGTTCTTC. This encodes CASSSYPTSEYNEQFF.

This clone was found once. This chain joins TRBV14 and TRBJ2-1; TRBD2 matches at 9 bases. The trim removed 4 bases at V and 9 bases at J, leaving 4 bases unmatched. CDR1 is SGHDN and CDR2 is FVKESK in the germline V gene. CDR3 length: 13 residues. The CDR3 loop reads CASSLGTSTEQFF. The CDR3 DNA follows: TGTGCCAGCAGCCTCGGGACTAGCACTGAGCAGTTCTTC.

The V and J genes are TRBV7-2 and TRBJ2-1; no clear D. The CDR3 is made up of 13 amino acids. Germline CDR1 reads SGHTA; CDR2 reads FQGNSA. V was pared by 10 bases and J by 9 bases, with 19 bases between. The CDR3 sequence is CATAQLTFAEQFF. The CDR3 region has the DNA TGTGCCACCGCACAGCTTACGTTCGCTGAGCAGTTCTTC.

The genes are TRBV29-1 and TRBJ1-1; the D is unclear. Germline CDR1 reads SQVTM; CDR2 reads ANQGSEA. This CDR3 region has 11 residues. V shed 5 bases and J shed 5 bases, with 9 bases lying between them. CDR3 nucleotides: TGCAGCGTTACATGGGAGACTGAAGCTTTCTTT. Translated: CSVTWETEAFF. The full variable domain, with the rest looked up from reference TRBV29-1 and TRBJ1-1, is SAVISQKPSRDICQRGTSLTIQCQVDSQVTMMFWYRQQPGQSLTLIATANQGSEATYESGFVIDKFPISRPNLTFSTLTVSNMSPEDSSIYLCSVTWETEAFFGQGTRLTVV.

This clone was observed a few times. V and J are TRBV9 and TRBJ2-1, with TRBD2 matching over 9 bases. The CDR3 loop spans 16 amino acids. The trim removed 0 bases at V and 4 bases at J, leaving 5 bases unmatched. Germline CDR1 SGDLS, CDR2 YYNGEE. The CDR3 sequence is CASSVGSSGNYNEQFF. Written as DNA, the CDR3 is TGTGCCAGCAGCGTAGGTTCTAGCGGGAATTACAATGAGCAGTTCTTC.